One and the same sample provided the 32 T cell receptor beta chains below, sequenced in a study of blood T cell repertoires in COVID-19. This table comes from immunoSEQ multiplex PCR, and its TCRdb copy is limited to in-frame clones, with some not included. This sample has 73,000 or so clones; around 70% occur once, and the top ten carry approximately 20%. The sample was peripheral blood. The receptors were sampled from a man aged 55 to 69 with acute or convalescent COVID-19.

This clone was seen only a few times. The CDR3 DNA sequence: TGTGCCACCAGTGACCATAAGCGGGGGGGCGCCTATGAGCAGTTCTTC. As protein: CATSDHKRGGAYEQFF. The genes are TRBV24-1 and TRBJ2-1; TRBD2 aligns across 10 bases. The CDR3 consists of 16 residues. Germline V CDR1 and CDR2: KGHDR, SFDVKD. With V trimmed by 4 bases and J by 8 bases, 10 bases remained unmatched.

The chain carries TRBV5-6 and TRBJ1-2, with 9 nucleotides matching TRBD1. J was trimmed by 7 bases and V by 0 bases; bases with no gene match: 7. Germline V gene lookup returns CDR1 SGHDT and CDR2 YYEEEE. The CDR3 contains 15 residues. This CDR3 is CASSLVPGQGGGYTF. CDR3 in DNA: TGTGCCAGCAGCTTGGTCCCGGGACAGGGAGGTGGCTACACCTTC.

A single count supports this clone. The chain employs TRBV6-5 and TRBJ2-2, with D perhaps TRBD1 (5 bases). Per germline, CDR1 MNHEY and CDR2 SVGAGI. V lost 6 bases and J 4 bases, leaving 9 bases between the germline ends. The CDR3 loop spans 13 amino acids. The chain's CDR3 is CASRPQGTGELFF. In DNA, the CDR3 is TGTGCCAGCAGACCCCAGGGCACCGGGGAGCTGTTTTTT.

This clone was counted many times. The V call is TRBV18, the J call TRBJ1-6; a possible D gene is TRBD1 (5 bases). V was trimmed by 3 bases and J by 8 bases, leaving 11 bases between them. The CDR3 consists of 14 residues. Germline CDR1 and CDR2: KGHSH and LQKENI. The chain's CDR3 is CASSPGPQDSPLHF. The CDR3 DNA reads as TGTGCCAGCTCACCGGGGCCTCAAGATTCACCCCTCCACTTT.

The chain's CDR3 is CATSRDRGVDTQYF. The DNA of the CDR3 is TGTGCCACCAGCAGAGACAGGGGTGTGGATACGCAGTATTTT. The gene calls are TRBV15 and TRBJ2-3; D is possibly TRBD1 (6 bases). V lost 0 bases and J lost 6, with 10 bases in between. The CDR3 is 14 residues long. Germline V gives CDR1 LNHNV, CDR2 YYDKDF (reference sequence). The variable domain in full, completed from reference TRBV15 and TRBJ2-3, reads DAMVIQNPRYQVTQFGKPVTLSCSQTLNHNVMYWYQQKSSQAPKLLFHYYDKDFNNEADTPDNFQSRRPNTSFCFLDIRSPGLGDTAMYLCATSRDRGVDTQYFGPGTRLTVL.

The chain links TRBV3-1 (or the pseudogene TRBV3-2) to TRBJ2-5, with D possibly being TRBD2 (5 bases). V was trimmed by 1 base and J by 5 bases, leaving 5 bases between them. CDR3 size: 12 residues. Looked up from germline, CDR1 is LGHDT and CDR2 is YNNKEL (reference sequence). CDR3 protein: CASSQGGETQYF. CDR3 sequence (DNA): TGTGCCAGCAGCCAAGGAGGGGAGACCCAGTACTTC.

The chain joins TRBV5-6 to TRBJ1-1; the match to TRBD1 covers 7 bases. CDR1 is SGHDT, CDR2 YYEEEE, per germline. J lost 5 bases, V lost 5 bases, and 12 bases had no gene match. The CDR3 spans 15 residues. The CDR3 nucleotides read TGTGCCAGCAGTGGCCTCGGGACAGCTCAGACTGAAGCTTTCTTT. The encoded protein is CASSGLGTAQTEAFF.

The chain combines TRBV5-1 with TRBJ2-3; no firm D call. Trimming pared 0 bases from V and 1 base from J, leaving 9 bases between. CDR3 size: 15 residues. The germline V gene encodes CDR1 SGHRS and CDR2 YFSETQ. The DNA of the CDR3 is TGCGCCAGCAGCTTGGACAGCCTTCGCACAGATACGCAGTATTTT. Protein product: CASSLDSLRTDTQYF. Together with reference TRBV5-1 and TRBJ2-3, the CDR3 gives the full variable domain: KAGVTQTPRYLIKTRGQQVTLSCSPISGHRSVSWYQQTPGQGLQFLFEYFSETQRNKGNFPGRFSGRQFSNSRSEMNVSTLELGDSALYLCASSLDSLRTDTQYFGPGTRLTVL.

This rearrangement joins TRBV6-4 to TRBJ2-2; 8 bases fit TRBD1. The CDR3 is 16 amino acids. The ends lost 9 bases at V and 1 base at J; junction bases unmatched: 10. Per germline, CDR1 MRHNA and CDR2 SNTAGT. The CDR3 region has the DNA TGTGCCAGGCATAAGCTGGGACAGGAGAACACCGGGGAGCTGTTTTTT. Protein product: CARHKLGQENTGELFF.

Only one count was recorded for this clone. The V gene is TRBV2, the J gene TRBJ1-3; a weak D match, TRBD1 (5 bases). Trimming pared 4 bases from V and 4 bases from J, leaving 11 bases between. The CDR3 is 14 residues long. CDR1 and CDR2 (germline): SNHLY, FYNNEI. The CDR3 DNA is TGTGCCAGCAGTGTGGCAGGGTCGGGAAACACCATATATTTT. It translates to CASSVAGSGNTIYF. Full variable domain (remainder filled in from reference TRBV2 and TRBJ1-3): EPEVTQTPSHQVTQMGQEVILRCVPISNHLYFYWYRQILGQKVEFLVSFYNNEISEKSEIFDDQFSVERPDGSNFTLKIRSTKLEDSAMYFCASSVAGSGNTIYFGEGSWLTVV.

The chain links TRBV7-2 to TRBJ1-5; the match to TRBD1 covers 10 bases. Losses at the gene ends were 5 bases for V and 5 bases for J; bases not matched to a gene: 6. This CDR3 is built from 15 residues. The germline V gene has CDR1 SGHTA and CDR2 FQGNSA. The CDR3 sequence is CASSQSGTGDQPQHF. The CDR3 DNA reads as TGTGCCAGCAGCCAATCCGGGACAGGGGATCAGCCCCAGCATTTT.

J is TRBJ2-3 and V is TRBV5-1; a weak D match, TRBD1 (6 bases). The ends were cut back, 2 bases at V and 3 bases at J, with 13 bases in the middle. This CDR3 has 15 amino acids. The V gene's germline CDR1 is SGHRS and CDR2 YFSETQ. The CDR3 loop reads CASSLPGTKTDTQYF. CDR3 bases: TGCGCCAGCAGCTTACCCGGGACAAAGACAGATACGCAGTATTTT.

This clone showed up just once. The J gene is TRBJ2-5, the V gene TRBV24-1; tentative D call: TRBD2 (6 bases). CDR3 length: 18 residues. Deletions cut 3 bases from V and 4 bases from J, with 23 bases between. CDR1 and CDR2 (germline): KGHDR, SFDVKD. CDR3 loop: CATSDQGRFGSEVETQYF. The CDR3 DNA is TGTGCCACCAGTGATCAAGGCAGGTTCGGGAGTGAGGTAGAGACCCAGTACTTC.

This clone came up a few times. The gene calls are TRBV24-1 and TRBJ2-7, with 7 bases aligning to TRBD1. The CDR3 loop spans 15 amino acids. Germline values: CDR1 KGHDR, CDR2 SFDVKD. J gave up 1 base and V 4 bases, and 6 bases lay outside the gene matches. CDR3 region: CATSESGQPSYEQYF. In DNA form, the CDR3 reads TGTGCCACCAGTGAATCGGGACAGCCTTCCTACGAGCAGTACTTC.

This CDR3 is CASSDFRDYGYTF. DNA for the CDR3: TGCGCCAGCAGTGATTTCAGGGACTATGGCTACACCTTC. This chain links TRBV10-1 with TRBJ1-2; the D gene is possibly TRBD1 (5 bases). Germline V lookup: CDR1 WNHNN, CDR2 SYGVQD (reference sequence). The CDR3 loop spans 13 amino acids. The ends were cut back, 3 bases at V and 3 bases at J, with 8 bases in the middle.

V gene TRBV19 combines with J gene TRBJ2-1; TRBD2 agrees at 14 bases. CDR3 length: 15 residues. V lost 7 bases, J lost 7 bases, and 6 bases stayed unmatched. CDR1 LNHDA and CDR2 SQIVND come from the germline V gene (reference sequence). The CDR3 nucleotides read TGTGCCAGTAATCCCCGGACTAGCGGGAGGAATGAGCAGTTCTTC. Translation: CASNPRTSGRNEQFF.

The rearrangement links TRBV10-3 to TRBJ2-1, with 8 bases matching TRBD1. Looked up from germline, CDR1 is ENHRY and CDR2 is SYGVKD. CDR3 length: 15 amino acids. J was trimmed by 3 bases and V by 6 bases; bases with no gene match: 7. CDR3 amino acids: CAIRATGDNYNEQFF. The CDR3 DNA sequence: TGTGCCATCAGAGCGACAGGGGATAACTACAATGAGCAGTTCTTC.

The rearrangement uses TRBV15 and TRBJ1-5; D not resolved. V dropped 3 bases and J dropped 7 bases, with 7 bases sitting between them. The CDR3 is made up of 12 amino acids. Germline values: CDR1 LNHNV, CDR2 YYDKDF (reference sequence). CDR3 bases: TGTGCCACCAGCAGGGGCAGCCAGCCCCAGCATTTT. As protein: CATSRGSQPQHF.

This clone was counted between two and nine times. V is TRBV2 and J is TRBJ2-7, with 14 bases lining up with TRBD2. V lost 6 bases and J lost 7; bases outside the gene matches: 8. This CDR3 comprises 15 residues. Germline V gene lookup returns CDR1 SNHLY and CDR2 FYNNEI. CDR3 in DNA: TGTGCCAGCAGAAGGGGGACTAGCGGGGGAGGGGAGCAGTACGTC. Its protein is CASRRGTSGGGEQYV.

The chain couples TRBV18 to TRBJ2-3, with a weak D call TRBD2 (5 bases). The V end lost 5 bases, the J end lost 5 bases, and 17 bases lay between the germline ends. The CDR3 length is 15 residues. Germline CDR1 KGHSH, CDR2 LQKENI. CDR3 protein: CASSTDSRGLDTQYF. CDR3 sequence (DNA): TGTGCCAGCTCAACCGACTCGAGAGGGTTAGATACGCAGTATTTT. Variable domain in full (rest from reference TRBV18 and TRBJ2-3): NAGVMQNPRHLVRRRGQEARLRCSPMKGHSHVYWYRQLPEEGLKFMVYLQKENIIDESGMPKERFSAEFPKEGPSILRIQQVVRGDSAAYFCASSTDSRGLDTQYFGPGTRLTVL.

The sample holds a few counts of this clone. The CDR3 loop is CASSTAGGKSPLHF. The CDR3 nucleotides read TGTGCCAGCAGCACGGCGGGGGGAAAATCACCCCTCCACTTT. The V gene is TRBV5-5, the J gene TRBJ1-6; D is possibly TRBD1 (5 bases). The V gene lost 4 bases and the J gene lost 10 bases, with 15 bases spanning the gap. Germline V gives CDR1 SGHKS, CDR2 YYEKEE (reference sequence). The length of the CDR3 is 14 residues. The full variable domain, completed using reference TRBV5-5 and TRBJ1-6, is DAGVTQSPTHLIKTRGQQVTLRCSPISGHKSVSWYQQVLGQGPQFIFQYYEKEERGRGNFPDRFSARQFPNYSSELNVNALLLGDSALYLCASSTAGGKSPLHFGNGTRLTVT.

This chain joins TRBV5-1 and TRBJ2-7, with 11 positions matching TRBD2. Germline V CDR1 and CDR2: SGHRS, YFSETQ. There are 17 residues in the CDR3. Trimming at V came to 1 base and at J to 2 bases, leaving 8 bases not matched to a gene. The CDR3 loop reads CASSLSLAGAPPYEQYF. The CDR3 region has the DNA TGCGCCAGCAGCTTGTCACTAGCGGGAGCTCCCCCCTACGAGCAGTACTTC.

The CDR3 DNA sequence: TGCGCCAGCAGCCAAGACCCCTCGGGACAGGGCTTCGGGGAGCTGTTTTTT. As protein: CASSQDPSGQGFGELFF. The chain uses TRBV4-1 and TRBJ2-2, with 9 bases matching TRBD1. V was pared by 0 bases and J by 7 bases, with 9 bases of the junction left unmatched. The CDR3 is made up of 17 amino acids. Germline V gene data show CDR1 as MGHRA and CDR2 as YSYEKL.

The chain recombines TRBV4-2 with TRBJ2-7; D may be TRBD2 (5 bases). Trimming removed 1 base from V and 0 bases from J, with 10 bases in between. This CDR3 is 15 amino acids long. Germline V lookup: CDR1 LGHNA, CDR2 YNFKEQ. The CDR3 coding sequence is TGTGCCAGCAGCCAAGTGGTTGGGAGCTCCTACGAGCAGTACTTC. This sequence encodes CASSQVVGSSYEQYF.

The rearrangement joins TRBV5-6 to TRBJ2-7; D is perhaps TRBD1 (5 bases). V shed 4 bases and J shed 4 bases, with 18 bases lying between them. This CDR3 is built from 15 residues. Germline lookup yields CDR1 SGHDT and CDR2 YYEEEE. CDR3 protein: CASSHLSRVEYEQYV. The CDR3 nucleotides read TGTGCCAGCAGCCACTTGAGCAGGGTAGAATACGAGCAGTACGTC.

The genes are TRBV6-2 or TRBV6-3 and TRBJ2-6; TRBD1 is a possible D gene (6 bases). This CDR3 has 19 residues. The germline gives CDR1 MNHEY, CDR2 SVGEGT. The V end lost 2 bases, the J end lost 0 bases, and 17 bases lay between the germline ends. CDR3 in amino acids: CASSYDVGGRGSGANVLTF. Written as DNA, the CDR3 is TGTGCCAGCAGTTACGATGTCGGTGGCAGGGGCTCTGGGGCCAACGTCCTGACTTTC.

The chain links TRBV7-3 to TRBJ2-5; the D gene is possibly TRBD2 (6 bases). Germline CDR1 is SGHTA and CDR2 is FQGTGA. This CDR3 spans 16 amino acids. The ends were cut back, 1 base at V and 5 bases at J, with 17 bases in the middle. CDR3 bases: TGTGCCAGCAGCTTAATGGGAGGCCTTCACCCGGAGACCCAGTACTTC. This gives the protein CASSLMGGLHPETQYF.

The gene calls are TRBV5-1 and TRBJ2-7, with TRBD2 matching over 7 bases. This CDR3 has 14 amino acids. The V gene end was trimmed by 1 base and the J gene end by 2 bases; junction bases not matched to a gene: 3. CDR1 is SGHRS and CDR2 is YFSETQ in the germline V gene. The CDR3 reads CASSLSGATYEQYV. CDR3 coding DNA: TGCGCCAGCAGCTTGAGCGGGGCCACCTACGAGCAGTACGTC.

The CDR3, as DNA: TGTGCCAGCAGCCCCGGGTCCTTTACTAACACCATATATTTT. Its translation: CASSPGSFTNTIYF. This chain uses TRBV11-3 with TRBJ1-3; D ambiguous. Trimming removed 5 bases from V and 7 bases from J, with 15 bases in between. CDR3 size: 14 residues. Germline V gene data show CDR1 as SGHNT and CDR2 as YENEEA.

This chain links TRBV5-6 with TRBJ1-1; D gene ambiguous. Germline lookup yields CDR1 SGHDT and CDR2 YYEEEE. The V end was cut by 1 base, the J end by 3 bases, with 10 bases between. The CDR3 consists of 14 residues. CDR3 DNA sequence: TGTGCCAGCAGCTTGATGGCGGGAGACACTGAAGCTTTCTTT. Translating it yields CASSLMAGDTEAFF.

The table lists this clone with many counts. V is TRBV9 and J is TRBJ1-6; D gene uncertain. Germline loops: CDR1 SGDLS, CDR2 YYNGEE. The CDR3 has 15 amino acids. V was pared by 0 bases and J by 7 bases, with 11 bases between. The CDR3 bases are TGTGCCAGCAGCGTAGTTGGGCAGGCAAATTCACCCCTCCACTTT. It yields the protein CASSVVGQANSPLHF.

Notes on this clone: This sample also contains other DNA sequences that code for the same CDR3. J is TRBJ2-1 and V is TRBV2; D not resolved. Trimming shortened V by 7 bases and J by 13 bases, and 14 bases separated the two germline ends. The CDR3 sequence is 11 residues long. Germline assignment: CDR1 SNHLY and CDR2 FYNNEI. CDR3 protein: CASTLNRVQFF. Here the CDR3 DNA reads TGTGCCAGCACCCTGAACCGAGTTCAGTTCTTC.